The entry below describes one TCR beta chain. The data derive from a study of CD8 T cells in Susac syndrome. After extraction with the RNeasy kit, about 0.45 to 1 ug of the RNA was reverse transcribed using random hexamers. Across 54 Vbeta and 13 Jbeta, TCR beta CDR3 was amplified with immunoSEQ multiplex PCR. TCRdb used MiXCR to reprocess the immunoSEQ multiplex PCR reads, holding one entry per CDR3 protein. The data show about 300,000 distinct CDR3 sequences, 92% seen once. The trim removed 7 bases at V and 2 bases at J, leaving 8 bases unmatched. Germline V gives CDR1 LGHDT, CDR2 YNNKEL (reference sequence). The CDR3 length is 15 residues.

This sequence originates from a human donor with multiple sclerosis. Sequenced input: CD4+ T cells from PBMCs. The genes are TRBV3-1 and TRBJ2-5; 9 bases fit TRBD2. The CDR3 DNA follows: TGTGCCAGCACCCTAGCGGGGAATCCGCAAGAGACCCAGTACTTC. Amino acid sequence: CASTLAGNPQETQYF.